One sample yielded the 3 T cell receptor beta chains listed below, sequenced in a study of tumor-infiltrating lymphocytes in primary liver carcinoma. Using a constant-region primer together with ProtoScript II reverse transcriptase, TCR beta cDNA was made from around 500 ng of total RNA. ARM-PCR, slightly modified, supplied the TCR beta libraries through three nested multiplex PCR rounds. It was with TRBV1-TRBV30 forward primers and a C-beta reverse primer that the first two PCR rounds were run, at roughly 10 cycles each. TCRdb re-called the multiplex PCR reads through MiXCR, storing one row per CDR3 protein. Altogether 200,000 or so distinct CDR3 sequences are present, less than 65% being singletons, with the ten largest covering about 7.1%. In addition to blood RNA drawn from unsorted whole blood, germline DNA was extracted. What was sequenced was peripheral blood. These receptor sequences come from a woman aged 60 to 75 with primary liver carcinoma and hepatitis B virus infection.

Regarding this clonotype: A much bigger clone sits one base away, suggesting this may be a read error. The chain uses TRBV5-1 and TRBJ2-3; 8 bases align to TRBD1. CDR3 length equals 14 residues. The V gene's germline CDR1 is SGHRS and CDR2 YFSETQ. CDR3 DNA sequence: TGCGCCAGCAGAGCAGACAGGGGTACAGATACGAAGTATTTT. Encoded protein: CASRADRGTDTKYF.

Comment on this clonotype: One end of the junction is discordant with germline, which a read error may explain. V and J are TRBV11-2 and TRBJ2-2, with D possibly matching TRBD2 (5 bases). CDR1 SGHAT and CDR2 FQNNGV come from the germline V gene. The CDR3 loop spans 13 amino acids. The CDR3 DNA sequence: TGTGCCAGTATCTTAGATAGGACTGGGGAGCTGATTTTT. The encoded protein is CASILDRTGELIF.

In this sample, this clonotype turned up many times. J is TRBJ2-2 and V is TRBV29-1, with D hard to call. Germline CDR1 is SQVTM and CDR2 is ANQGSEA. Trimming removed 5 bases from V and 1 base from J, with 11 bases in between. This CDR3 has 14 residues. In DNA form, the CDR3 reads TGCAGCGTTTCGGACGGATTGAACACCGGGGAGCTGTTTTTT. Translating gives CSVSDGLNTGELFF.